This TCR beta chain was obtained from a study of blood T cell repertoires in COVID-19. Study-level background: Sites across the United States, Italy and Spain contributed samples from acute and convalescent COVID-19. In each case, the material was cDNA or gDNA derived from T cells, B-cell-depleted T cells, or PBMCs.

In the original processing: Counts of nucleated cells, estimated from reference gene primer amplification, were obtained. Produced via immunoSEQ multiplex PCR; TCRdb's table is partial and in-frame only. V, J and clone size derive from that table, while D and trimming were established from the DNA sequence. The sample shows hundreds of thousands of clones, over 75% of them seen only once. Seattle enrolled patients during active infection and tracked them longitudinally. The specimen was peripheral blood. This clonotype originated in a woman between 65 and 79 years old with COVID-19, enrolled during active disease.

The CDR3 region has the DNA TGTGCCAGCAGGGCCGGGACAGGGAACTACGAGCAGTACTTC. Translated: CASRAGTGNYEQYF. V and J are TRBV27 and TRBJ2-7; TRBD1 aligns across 9 bases. The V gene's germline CDR1 is MNHEY and CDR2 SMNVEV (reference sequence). Unmatched junction bases numbered 6, after V lost 6 bases and J lost 3 bases. This CDR3 has 14 residues.